The 8 T cell receptor beta chains reported below all come from one sample, sequenced in a study of shared clonotypes between healthy human individuals. Naive CD8 cells comprised CD45RO-negative, CCR7-positively selected cells, excluding terminally differentiated effector memory CD45RA+ cells. Generated by immunoSEQ multiplex PCR, the TCRdb table keeps only in-frame clones and is missing some. The table shows more than 2 million clones, with around 96% occurring only once. Material for sequencing was naive CD8+ T cells sorted from blood. The receptors originated from a man between 18 and 35 years old in good health.

Here the CDR3 DNA reads TGTGCCAGCGATCCGGGACATCGGAACACTGAAGCTTTCTTT. Translation: CASDPGHRNTEAFF. This chain joins TRBV19 and TRBJ1-1; possible D gene TRBD1, 6 bases. Between the trimmed V and J ends, which lost 9 bases and 1 base, there was a span of 15 bases. The CDR3 runs 14 residues. Per the germline V gene, CDR1 is LNHDA and CDR2 is SQIVND (reference sequence).

The table lists this clone with a count of one. This sequence joins TRBV28 and TRBJ1-1, with D possibly TRBD1 on 5 matching bases. This CDR3 has 14 residues. Deletions cut 3 bases from V and 3 bases from J, with 11 bases between. From germline, CDR1 is MDHEN and CDR2 SYDVKM. CDR3 nucleotides: TGTGCCAGCAGTTTTATGGGGGTTGACACTGAAGCTTTCTTT. Translation: CASSFMGVDTEAFF.

The chain links TRBV10-3 to TRBJ2-1; 9 bases map to TRBD2. With 3 bases clipped from V and 8 bases from J, the junction kept 14 bases outside the gene matches. The CDR3 consists of 17 residues. The germline CDR1 and CDR2 sequences are ENHRY and SYGVKD. This chain's CDR3 is CAISEEDAGGPIDEQFF. CDR3 DNA: TGTGCCATCAGTGAAGAAGACGCGGGGGGGCCAATCGATGAGCAGTTCTTC.

The chain employs TRBV27 and TRBJ2-7; either TRBD1 or TRBD2 may supply D (5 bases each). Germline V lookup: CDR1 MNHEY, CDR2 SMNVEV (reference sequence). There are 15 residues in the CDR3. The germline V and J ends were trimmed by 4 bases and 0 bases, with 13 bases remaining between them. The CDR3 loop is CASSSRDQSSYEQYF. The CDR3 DNA reads TGTGCCAGCAGTTCCCGGGACCAAAGCTCCTACGAGCAGTACTTC.

In regard to this clone: The same CDR3 can be traced to other DNA sequences in this sample. This chain uses TRBV15 with TRBJ2-7; D may be TRBD1 (6 bases). V was shortened by 2 bases and J by 0 bases, with 8 bases between the two germline ends. The CDR3 consists of 14 residues. Looked up from germline, CDR1 is LNHNV and CDR2 is YYDKDF (reference sequence). The CDR3 is CATSRKDSSYEQYF. The DNA of the CDR3 is TGTGCCACCAGCAGAAAGGACAGCTCCTACGAGCAGTACTTC.

The chain carries TRBV7-2 and TRBJ1-6; no firm D call. The CDR3 totals 12 residues. CDR1 and CDR2 from the germline V gene are SGHTA and FQGNSA. Trimming left V 4 bases short and J 10 bases short, with 8 bases between. Written as DNA, the CDR3 is TGTGCCAGCAGCTACCCGTCGTCACCCCTCCACTTT. Translation gives CASSYPSSPLHF.

Only one count was recorded for this clone. V is TRBV12-1 and J is TRBJ1-6. TRBV12-1 represents a pseudogene. The CDR3 sequence is 11 residues long. The CDR3 DNA reads TGTGCCAGCAGCCTGTCGACACCCCTCCACTTT. Translated: CASSLSTPLHF.

This clone was found a few times. This sequence joins TRBV4-3 and TRBJ1-1, with D hard to call. Germline lookup yields CDR1 LGHNA and CDR2 YSLEER. Trimming pared 0 bases from V and 1 base from J, leaving 15 bases between. The length of the CDR3 is 17 residues. DNA for the CDR3: TGCGCCAGCAGCCAAGAGGCCGTCGGAGGGCCGAACACTGAAGCTTTCTTT. It is translated as CASSQEAVGGPNTEAFF.